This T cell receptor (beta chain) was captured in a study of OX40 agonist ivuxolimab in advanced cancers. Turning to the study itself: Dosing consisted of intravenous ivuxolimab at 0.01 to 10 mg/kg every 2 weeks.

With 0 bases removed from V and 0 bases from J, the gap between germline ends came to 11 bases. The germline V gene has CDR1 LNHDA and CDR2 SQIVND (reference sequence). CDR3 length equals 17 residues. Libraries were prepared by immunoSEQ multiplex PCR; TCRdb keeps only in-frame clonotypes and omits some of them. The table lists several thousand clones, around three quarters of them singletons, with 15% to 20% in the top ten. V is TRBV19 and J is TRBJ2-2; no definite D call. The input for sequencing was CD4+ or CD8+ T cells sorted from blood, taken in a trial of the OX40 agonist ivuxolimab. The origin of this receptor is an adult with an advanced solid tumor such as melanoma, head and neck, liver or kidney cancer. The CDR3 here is CASSIDRATSNTGELFF. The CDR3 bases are TGTGCCAGTAGTATAGATCGTGCCACATCGAACACCGGGGAGCTGTTTTTT.